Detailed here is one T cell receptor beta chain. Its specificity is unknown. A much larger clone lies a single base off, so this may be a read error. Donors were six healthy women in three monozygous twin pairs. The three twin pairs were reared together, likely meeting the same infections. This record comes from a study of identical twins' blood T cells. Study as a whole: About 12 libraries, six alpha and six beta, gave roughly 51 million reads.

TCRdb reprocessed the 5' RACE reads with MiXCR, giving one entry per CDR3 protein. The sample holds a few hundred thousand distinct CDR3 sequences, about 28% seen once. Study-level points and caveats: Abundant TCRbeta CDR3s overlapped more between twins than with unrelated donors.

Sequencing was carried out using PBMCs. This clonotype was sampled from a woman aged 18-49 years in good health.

CDR3 loop: CAIRASGTDRFDNSPLHF. CDR3 nucleotide sequence: TGTGCCATCAGGGCATCCGGGACAGATCGATTCGATAATTCACCCCTCCACTTT. The rearrangement joins TRBV10-3 to TRBJ1-6, with TRBD1 matching over 7 bases. Germline loops: CDR1 ENHRY, CDR2 SYGVKD. The ends lost 6 bases at V and 5 bases at J; junction bases unmatched: 16. The CDR3 consists of 18 residues.